This T cell receptor (beta chain) derives from a study of monozygotic twins with inflammatory bowel disease (dated by TCRdb to the late 2010s). The study in broad terms: The full study comprised 28 monozygotic twin pairs: nine German pairs (four IBD-concordant, five IBD-discordant) and 19 IBD-discordant Danish pairs. The search for disease-associated traits relied mainly on comparing IBD patients with their genetically identical healthy co-twins within discordant pairs. Each individual had, on average, about 151 000 unique TCRalpha sequences and 181 000 unique TCRbeta sequences available for analysis.

Counted from cysteine to phenylalanine, this CDR3 has 14 amino acids. DNA was not recorded. The germline V gene sets CDR1 to SGHRS and CDR2 to YFSETQ. From each donor, a 2.5 ml peripheral blood sample was drawn into PAXgene tubes and stored at -80 degrees C. Total RNA was isolated from whole blood with the PAXgene blood miRNA kit on an automated QIAcube, without T cell sorting. Peripheral blood from monozygotic twin pairs concordant or discordant for inflammatory bowel disease was subjected to deep TCRalpha and TCRbeta repertoire profiling with unique molecular barcoding. For every twin pair, smoking habits were documented, and each individual was categorised as a current, former or never smoker. The paper's findings and limits, for the study overall: The analysis was unable to tell different T cell subtypes apart. TCRbeta repertoire diversity, by inverse Simpson index, was decreased in IBD patients compared with their healthy co-twins. Compared with healthy twins, IBD patients shared fewer clonotypes with other individuals, and the difference was most pronounced in patients with signs of disease activity. Concordant and discordant twins showed no difference in repertoire similarity, possibly because of limited statistical power. Background noise and inter-individual variability may have been introduced into the repertoires by the differing immunosuppressive treatments among patients. The results gave no support for a single strong signal or clonotype linked to IBD.

Receptor libraries were prepared by 5' RACE. Each TCR library was prepared from around 3,200 ng of total RNA. cDNA was synthesized with SMARTScribe reverse transcriptase in eight separate reactions per sample. During cDNA synthesis, unique molecular identifiers containing a 6-nucleotide sample barcode were introduced by template switching. Amplification of TCRalpha and TCRbeta cDNA involved two nested PCRs of about 15 and 9 cycles, and each PCR was followed by bead purification. Before amplification, the cDNA was treated with uracil DNA-glycosylase and purified using the QIAquick PCR purification kit. In the second PCR, Illumina TruSeq-compatible adapters and sample-specific barcodes were added. TapeStation and Qubit were used to check library quality and concentration, and 5 ng of each library was pooled. The pooled libraries were sequenced with 2 x 100 bp reads and custom sequencing primers on an Illumina HiSeq2500 single-index Rapid Run. Under the source paper's analysis protocol: PCR and sequencing errors were corrected by UMI-based consensus assembly using MiGEC version 1.2.6. MiXCR version 2.1.1 was used for V(D)J alignment, clonotype assembly and CDR3 extraction. To normalise gene usage, clonotype sharing and MAIT/NKT TCR abundance, the top 1000, 10 000 and 20 000 clonotypes in each sample were analysed. After downsampling to 27 000 UMIs, diversity was calculated as the inverse Simpson index using the vegan R package. Statistical testing used paired Mann-Whitney U tests on the discordant twin pairs and applied Benjamini-Hochberg correction for multiple testing. Based on TCRdb reprocessing of the reads, there is one entry per CDR3 protein sequence, and DNA is missing. The V and J calls follow TCRdb's processing rather than the paper's. The sample's own table lists 200,000 to 250,000 distinct CDR3 sequences. The ten top clones hold around 7.7% of the sample.

About this clonotype: This receptor's antigen is unknown.

Sequenced material: blood. The V gene is TRBV5-1 and the J gene is TRBJ2-7; lacking DNA, the TRBD1 call made by TCRdb goes unchecked. The receptor's source is a human donor with ulcerative colitis or Crohn's disease, or a healthy co-twin of an affected twin (not recorded which). CDR3 region: CASSKGTGGNEQYF.